Below, one T cell receptor beta chain is given with its context. This CDR3 has 15 amino acids. Per germline, CDR1 KGHSH and CDR2 LQKENI. Trimming left V 5 bases short and J 7 bases short, with 20 bases between. This entry comes from a study of T cell changes during pregnancy in multiple sclerosis. This table comes from immunoSEQ multiplex PCR, and its TCRdb copy is limited to in-frame clones, with some not included. Of 50,000 to 70,000 clones listed, around nine tenths are singletons. V gene TRBV18 combines with J gene TRBJ1-2, with D possibly TRBD1 on 6 matching bases. This TCR was recovered from a female donor with multiple sclerosis, enrolled in a pregnancy study. Source: peripheral blood, taken in the second trimester of pregnancy. The CDR3 coding sequence is TGTGCCAGCTCAAGGACGACTGGACAGAAGGCTGGCTACACCTTC. Its translation: CASSRTTGQKAGYTF. The full variable domain, with the rest looked up from reference TRBV18 and TRBJ1-2, is NAGVMQNPRHLVRRRGQEARLRCSPMKGHSHVYWYRQLPEEGLKFMVYLQKENIIDESGMPKERFSAEFPKEGPSILRIQQVVRGDSAAYFCASSRTTGQKAGYTFGSGTRLTVV.